These T cell receptor beta chains were read from a single sample in a study of blood T cell repertoires in COVID-19. This table comes from immunoSEQ multiplex PCR, and its TCRdb copy is limited to in-frame clones, with some not included. The sample records about 74,000 clones, around 90% being singletons. The sample taken for sequencing was peripheral blood. The receptors were gathered from a woman of 80 years or more with active or convalescent COVID-19. CDR3s include the opening cysteine and the closing phenylalanine or tryptophan. A D gene is named only where the DNA matches it firmly. Clone size is stated in some rows and not others, as once, few, many or a class when expanded.

clone size	V gene	D gene	J gene	CDR3 DNA	CDR3 protein
.	TRBV12-3/TRBV12-4	.	TRBJ1-2	TGTGCCAGCAGTTTGAGGGAGGGAACCTACACCTTC	CASSLREGTYTF
.	TRBV10-3	.	TRBJ2-5	TGTGCCATCAGTCGGTCGGTCCAAGAGACCCAGTACTTC	CAISRSVQETQYF
.	TRBV19	TRBD2	TRBJ2-1	TGTGCCAGTAGTATACTAGCGGGGGGCCGTAATGAGCAGTTCTTC	CASSILAGGRNEQFF
.	TRBV5-4	.	TRBJ2-5	TGTGCCAGCAGCTCCCTCATAGGCAGCGGAGAGACCCAGTACTTC	CASSSLIGSGETQYF
.	TRBV9	TRBD2	TRBJ2-1	TGTGCCAGCAGCTCGAGCGGGAGCTCCTACAATGAGCAGTTCTTC	CASSSSGSSYNEQFF
once	TRBV27	.	TRBJ1-1	TGTGCCAGCAGTTTATTTGGGGGCGGGAACACTGAAGCTTTCTTT	CASSLFGGGNTEAFF
.	TRBV5-4	.	TRBJ2-1	TGTGCCAGCAGCTTGGAGCTTTACGGTAATGAGCAGTTCTTC	CASSLELYGNEQFF
.	TRBV4-1	.	TRBJ2-2	TGCGCCAGCAGCCAAGCGCAGAGGAGCTACGGGGACACCGGGGAGCTGTTTTTT	CASSQAQRSYGDTGELFF
.	TRBV5-4	.	TRBJ2-5	TGTGCCAGCAGCTTGGCTTCACGGGGAATGGAGACCCAGTACTTC	CASSLASRGMETQYF
.	TRBV19	TRBD1	TRBJ1-5	TGTGCCAGTAGCCACCGGGGACAGCTCAATCAGCCCCAGCATTTT	CASSHRGQLNQPQHF
.	TRBV4-3	TRBD1	TRBJ2-1	TGCGCCAGCAGCCCGGGACAGGGGGCTGGTGAGCAGTTCTTC	CASSPGQGAGEQFF